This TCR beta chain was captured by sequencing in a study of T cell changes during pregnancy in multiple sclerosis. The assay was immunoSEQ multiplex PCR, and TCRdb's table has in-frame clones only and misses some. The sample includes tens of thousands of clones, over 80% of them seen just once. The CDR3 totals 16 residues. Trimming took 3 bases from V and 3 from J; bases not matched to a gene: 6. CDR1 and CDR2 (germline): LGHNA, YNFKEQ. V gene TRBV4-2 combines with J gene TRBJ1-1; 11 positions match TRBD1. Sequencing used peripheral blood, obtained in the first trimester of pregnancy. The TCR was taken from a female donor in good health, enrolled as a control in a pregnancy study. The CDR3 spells CASSQGTGQGDTEAFF. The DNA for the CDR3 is TGTGCCAGCAGCCAGGGGACGGGACAGGGGGACACTGAAGCTTTCTTT.